One and the same sample provided the 16 T cell receptor beta chains below, sequenced in a study of cytomegalovirus exposure and HLA in healthy donors. The PCR made use of 60 Vbeta and 13 Jbeta primers. Measured with immunoSEQ multiplex PCR; TCRdb has only the in-frame clones, and not every one. This sample carries 80,000 to 100,000 clones, approximately 69% of them seen once, and the ten largest clones take approximately 20%. Material: PBMCs. The receptors here all came from a man younger than 45 in good health and CMV-seropositive.

V and J are TRBV5-6 and TRBJ1-2; the D gene is possibly TRBD1 (6 bases). V was pared by 0 bases and J by 1 base, with 10 bases between. Per germline, CDR1 SGHDT and CDR2 YYEEEE. This CDR3 region has 15 residues. CDR3 nucleotide sequence: TGTGCCAGCAGCTTGGAGGACAGCTTTAACTATGGCTACACCTTC. Protein sequence: CASSLEDSFNYGYTF.

The V gene is TRBV5-1, the J gene TRBJ2-3, with 13 bases that match TRBD2. V lost 4 bases and J lost 3; bases outside the gene matches: 8. CDR1 is SGHRS, CDR2 YFSETQ, per germline. The CDR3 loop spans 17 amino acids. CDR3 nucleotide sequence: TGCGCCAGCAGCCCGGGACTAGCGGGGCCGGGGACAGATACGCAGTATTTT. It yields the protein CASSPGLAGPGTDTQYF.

The CDR3 protein is CASSPSFRDTEAFF. CDR3 sequence (DNA): TGTGCCAGCAGCCCATCCTTCAGGGACACTGAAGCTTTCTTT. The chain is built from TRBV13 and TRBJ1-1; weak D call: TRBD1 (5 bases). The V gene's germline CDR1 is PRHDT and CDR2 FYEKMQ (reference sequence). The V and J ends lost 5 bases and 3 bases respectively, with 13 bases between them. The CDR3 contains 14 residues. Looking up the rest from reference TRBV13 and TRBJ1-1 gives the full variable domain: AAGVIQSPRHLIKEKRETATLKCYPIPRHDTVYWYQQGPGQDPQFLISFYEKMQSDKGSIPDRFSAQQFSDYHSELNMSSLELGDSALYFCASSPSFRDTEAFFGQGTRLTVV.

The chain combines TRBV6-1 with TRBJ2-3, with TRBD2 matching over 7 bases. CDR1 and CDR2 from the germline V gene are MNHNS and SASEGT. J lost 0 bases, V lost 1 base, and 13 bases had no gene match. The CDR3 covers 19 residues. CDR3 region: CASSEELSGAPYSTDTQYF. The CDR3 bases are TGTGCCAGCAGTGAAGAACTCAGCGGGGCCCCTTATAGCACAGATACGCAGTATTTT.

The chain has TRBV15 and TRBJ2-2; 9 bases align to TRBD2. CDR3 length: 17 amino acids. Germline V CDR1 and CDR2: LNHNV, YYDKDF (reference sequence). V gave up 0 bases and J gave up 6 bases; unmatched junction bases: 8. The CDR3 nucleotides read TGTGCCACCAGCAGAGATCGGGCTAGCGGGGAATCCGGGGAGCTGTTTTTT. Its translation: CATSRDRASGESGELFF. Full variable domain (outside the CDR3, taken from reference TRBV15 and TRBJ2-2): DAMVIQNPRYQVTQFGKPVTLSCSQTLNHNVMYWYQQKSSQAPKLLFHYYDKDFNNEADTPDNFQSRRPNTSFCFLDIRSPGLGDTAMYLCATSRDRASGESGELFFGEGSRLTVL.

This chain joins TRBV27 and TRBJ1-1; TRBD1 agrees at 7 bases. The CDR3 length is 15 residues. The trim removed 5 bases at V and 0 bases at J, leaving 6 bases unmatched. From germline, CDR1 is MNHEY and CDR2 SMNVEV (reference sequence). The chain's CDR3 is CASSLRTGVNTEAFF. The CDR3 nucleotides are TGTGCCAGCAGTCTCAGGACAGGAGTGAACACTGAAGCTTTCTTT.

This chain uses TRBV10-3 with TRBJ1-2; D not certain. V was clipped by 6 bases and J by 1 base, with 12 bases between them. CDR3 length: 14 amino acids. The germline CDR1 and CDR2 sequences are ENHRY and SYGVKD. The DNA of the CDR3 is TGTGCCATCAGCGACGCCGGGAGTAACTATGGCTACACCTTC. Amino acid sequence: CAISDAGSNYGYTF.

The chain couples TRBV7-2 to TRBJ2-2; D may be TRBD1 (6 bases). From germline, CDR1 is SGHTA and CDR2 FQGNSA. Trimming removed 3 bases from V and 7 bases from J, with 9 bases in between. This CDR3 comprises 13 residues. CDR3: CASSLGAGGELFF. The CDR3 region has the DNA TGTGCCAGCAGCTTGGGGGCCGGCGGGGAGCTGTTTTTT.

This clone was seen a handful of times. The V call is TRBV28, the J call TRBJ2-7; tentative D call: TRBD1 (6 bases). Germline V gene sequence: CDR1 MDHEN, CDR2 SYDVKM. V was cut by 5 bases and J by 8 bases, with 16 bases left in between. The length of the CDR3 is 13 residues. The chain's CDR3 is CASSRDTYTQQYF. For the CDR3, the DNA is TGTGCCAGCAGTCGGGACACGTATACTCAGCAGTACTTC.

V and J are TRBV5-6 and TRBJ2-7; the D gene is possibly TRBD1 (5 bases). Trimming cost V 0 bases and J 3 bases, with 10 bases left between them. The germline CDR1 and CDR2 sequences are SGHDT and YYEEEE. CDR3 size: 14 residues. The DNA for the CDR3 is TGTGCCAGCAGCTTGGGACAGAGTCTCTACGAGCAGTACTTC. Encoded protein: CASSLGQSLYEQYF.

The gene calls are TRBV27 and TRBJ1-1, with 8 bases that match TRBD1. The J segment lost 4 bases and the V segment lost 7 bases, leaving 8 bases of the junction unmatched. This CDR3 has 14 amino acids. Germline-derived CDR1 and CDR2 are MNHEY and SMNVEV (reference sequence). The CDR3 sequence is CASIRTGGSTEAFF. As DNA, the CDR3 is TGTGCCAGCATACGAACAGGGGGGTCCACTGAAGCTTTCTTT.

The CDR3 DNA is TGTGCCAGCAGCCAAGATTGGGTCGGAGCGGGGTTCTACGAGCAGTACTTC. Amino acids: CASSQDWVGAGFYEQYF. The chain joins TRBV4-2 to TRBJ2-7, with 7 positions matching TRBD2. In germline, CDR1 is LGHNA, CDR2 YNFKEQ. J gave up 3 bases and V 0 bases, and 11 bases lay outside the gene matches. This CDR3 region has 17 residues.

This sequence joins TRBV5-1 and TRBJ1-1; D gene uncertain. The CDR3 totals 14 residues. Germline-derived CDR1 and CDR2 are SGHRS and YFSETQ. Trimming pared 2 bases from V and 1 base from J, leaving 9 bases between. DNA for the CDR3: TGCGCCAGCAGCTTCGAAGAGGCGAACACTGAAGCTTTCTTT. This sequence encodes CASSFEEANTEAFF.

This clone appeared a few times. J is TRBJ2-7 and V is TRBV27; the match to TRBD2 covers 11 bases. With 6 bases clipped from V and 3 bases from J, the junction kept 4 bases outside the gene matches. CDR1 and CDR2 (germline): MNHEY, SMNVEV (reference sequence). The CDR3 sequence is 14 residues long. CDR3 sequence: CASSIAGGNYEQYF. The CDR3 coding sequence is TGTGCCAGCAGCATAGCGGGAGGGAACTACGAGCAGTACTTC.

The rearrangement uses TRBV18 and TRBJ2-7, with D possibly matching TRBD2 (5 bases). The CDR3 contains 16 residues. Trimming cost V 3 bases and J 3 bases, with 18 bases left between them. The germline V gene encodes CDR1 KGHSH and CDR2 LQKENI. CDR3 loop: CASSPLEGRAGYEQYF. CDR3 nucleotides: TGTGCCAGCTCACCTTTAGAGGGTAGAGCCGGCTACGAGCAGTACTTC.

V gene TRBV25-1 combines with J gene TRBJ1-2; tentative D call: TRBD1 (5 bases). The germline gives CDR1 MGHDK, CDR2 SYGVNS. The ends were cut back, 3 bases at V and 5 bases at J, with 13 bases in the middle. The length of the CDR3 is 14 residues. As DNA, the CDR3 is TGTGCCAGCAGTGATCCTGGAAGGGGATATGGCTACACCTTC. Amino acid sequence: CASSDPGRGYGYTF.